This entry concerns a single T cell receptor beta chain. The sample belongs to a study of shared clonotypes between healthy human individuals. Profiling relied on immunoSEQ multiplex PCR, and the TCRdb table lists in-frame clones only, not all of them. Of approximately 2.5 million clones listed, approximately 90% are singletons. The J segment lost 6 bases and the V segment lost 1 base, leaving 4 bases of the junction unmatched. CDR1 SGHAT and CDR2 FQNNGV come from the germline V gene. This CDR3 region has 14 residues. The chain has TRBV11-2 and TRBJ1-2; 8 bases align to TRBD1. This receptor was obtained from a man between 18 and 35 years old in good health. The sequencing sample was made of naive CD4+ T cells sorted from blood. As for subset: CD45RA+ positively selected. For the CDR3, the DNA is TGTGCCAGCAGCTTAGGACAGGGGATCAATGGCTACACCTTC. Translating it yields CASSLGQGINGYTF.